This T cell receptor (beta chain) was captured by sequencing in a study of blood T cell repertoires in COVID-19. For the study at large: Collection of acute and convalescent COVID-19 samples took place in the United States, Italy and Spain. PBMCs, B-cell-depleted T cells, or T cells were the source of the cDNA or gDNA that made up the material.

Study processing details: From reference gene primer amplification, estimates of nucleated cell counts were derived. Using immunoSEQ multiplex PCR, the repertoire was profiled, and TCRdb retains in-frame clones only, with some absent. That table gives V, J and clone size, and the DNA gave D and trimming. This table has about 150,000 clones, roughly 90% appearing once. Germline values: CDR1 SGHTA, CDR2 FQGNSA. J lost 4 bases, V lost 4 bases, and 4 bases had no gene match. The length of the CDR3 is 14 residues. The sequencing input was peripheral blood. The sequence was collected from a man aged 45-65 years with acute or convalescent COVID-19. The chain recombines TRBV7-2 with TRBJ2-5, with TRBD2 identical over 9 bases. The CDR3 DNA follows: TGTGCCAGCAGCTACCGCGGGAGGGTAGAGACCCAGTACTTC. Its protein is CASSYRGRVETQYF.